This TCR beta chain appears in the sequencing data of a study of blood T cell repertoires in COVID-19. The wider study: Sites across the United States, Italy and Spain contributed samples from acute and convalescent COVID-19. Sources were T cells, B-cell-depleted T cells, or PBMCs; the material itself was cDNA or gDNA.

Germline trimming cut 7 bases from V and 0 bases from J; bases unmatched to any gene: 5. In germline, CDR1 is MNHEY, CDR2 SVGAGI. The CDR3 totals 14 residues. Authors' data handling: Counts of nucleated cells, estimated from reference gene primer amplification, were obtained. Libraries were prepared by immunoSEQ multiplex PCR; TCRdb keeps only in-frame clonotypes and omits some of them. That table is the source of V, J and clone size, and D and trimming were worked out from the DNA. The sample includes about 130,000 clones, roughly 84% seen only once; the top ten take approximately 12%. The TCR sequence derives from a woman aged 25 to 39 who had recovered from COVID-19. This sequence joins TRBV6-5 and TRBJ2-7, with 8 positions matching TRBD1. What was sequenced was peripheral blood. CDR3 residues: CASTRTGSSYEQYF. The CDR3 DNA reads TGTGCCAGCACAAGGACAGGGAGCTCCTACGAGCAGTACTTC.